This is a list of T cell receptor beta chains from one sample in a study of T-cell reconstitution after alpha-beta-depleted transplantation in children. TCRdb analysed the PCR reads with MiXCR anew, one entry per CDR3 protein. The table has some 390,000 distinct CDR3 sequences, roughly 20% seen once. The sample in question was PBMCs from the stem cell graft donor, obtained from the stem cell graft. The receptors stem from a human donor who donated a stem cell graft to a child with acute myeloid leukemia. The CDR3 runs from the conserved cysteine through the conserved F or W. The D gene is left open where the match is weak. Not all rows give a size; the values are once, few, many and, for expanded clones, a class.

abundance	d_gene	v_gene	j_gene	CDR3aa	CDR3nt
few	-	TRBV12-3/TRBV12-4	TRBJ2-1	CASTFGGFSYNEQFF	TGTGCCAGCACCTTTGGCGGCTTCTCCTACAATGAGCAGTTCTTC
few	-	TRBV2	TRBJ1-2	CASTTDSPTYGYTF	TGTGCCAGCACCACGGACAGCCCCACCTATGGCTACACCTTC
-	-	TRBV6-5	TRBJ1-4	CASSYDRWSEKLFF	TGTGCCAGCAGTTACGACAGATGGAGTGAAAAACTGTTTTTT
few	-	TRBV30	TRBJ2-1	CAWRGGPYNEQFF	TGTGCCTGGAGAGGTGGGCCCTACAATGAGCAGTTCTTC
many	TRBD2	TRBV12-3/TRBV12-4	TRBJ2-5	CASTQFSGMETQYF	TGTGCCAGCACCCAATTTAGCGGGATGGAGACCCAGTACTTC
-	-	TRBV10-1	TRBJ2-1	CASSAMAASEQFF	TGCGCCAGCAGTGCGATGGCCGCGAGTGAGCAGTTCTTC
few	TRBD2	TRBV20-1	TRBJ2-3	CSAPAGTSGRQSTDTQYF	TGCAGTGCCCCAGCAGGGACTAGCGGGAGGCAGAGCACAGATACGCAGTATTTT
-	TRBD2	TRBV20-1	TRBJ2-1	CSLAGSYNEQFF	TGCTCGCTAGCGGGTTCCTACAATGAGCAGTTCTTC
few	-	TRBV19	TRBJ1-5	CASSEGLYGPQHF	TGTGCCAGTAGTGAGGGACTTTATGGGCCCCAGCATTTT
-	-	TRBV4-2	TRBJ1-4	CASSQDMGSLNEKLFF	TGTGCCAGCAGCCAAGATATGGGATCCCTTAATGAAAAACTGTTTTTT
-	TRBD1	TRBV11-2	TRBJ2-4	CASSSSTGGSKNIQYF	TGTGCCAGCAGCTCATCAACAGGGGGATCAAAAAACATTCAGTACTTC
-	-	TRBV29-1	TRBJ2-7	CSVESFSDGYEQYF	TGCAGCGTTGAGTCCTTCTCTGATGGCTACGAGCAGTACTTC
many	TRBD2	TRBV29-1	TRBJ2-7	CSVELAGALEQYF	TGCAGCGTTGAGCTAGCGGGAGCTCTCGAGCAGTACTTC
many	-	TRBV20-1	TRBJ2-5	CSARVGSSPYQETQYF	TGCAGTGCTAGAGTGGGGTCTAGTCCGTACCAAGAGACCCAGTACTTC
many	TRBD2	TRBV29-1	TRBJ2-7	CSVGPSGSPEQYF	TGCAGCGTTGGTCCTAGCGGGAGCCCCGAGCAGTACTTC
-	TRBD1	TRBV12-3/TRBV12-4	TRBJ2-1	CASSIQGAREQFF	TGTGCCAGCAGTATCCAGGGGGCCAGAGAGCAGTTCTTC
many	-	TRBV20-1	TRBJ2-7	CSAQTGYEQYF	TGCAGTGCTCAAACCGGTTACGAGCAGTACTTC
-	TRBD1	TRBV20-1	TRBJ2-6	CSAKDRQGAYSGGNVLTF	TGCAGTGCCAAGGACCGACAGGGGGCGTATTCTGGGGGCAACGTCCTGACTTTC
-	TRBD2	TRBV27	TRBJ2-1	CASIWGSGRATSYNEQFF	TGTGCCAGCATTTGGGGTAGCGGGAGGGCCACTTCCTACAATGAGCAGTTCTTC
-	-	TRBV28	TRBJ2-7	CASRSIDEQYF	TGTGCCAGCAGGTCTATTGACGAGCAGTACTTC
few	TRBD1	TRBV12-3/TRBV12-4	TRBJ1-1	CASYKPGTANTEAFF	TGTGCCAGCTACAAACCCGGGACAGCGAACACTGAAGCTTTCTTT
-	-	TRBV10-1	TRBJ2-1	CASSENREYNEQFF	TGCGCCAGCAGTGAAAACCGGGAATACAATGAGCAGTTCTTC
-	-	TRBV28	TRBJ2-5	CASSLTGGRGLRETQYF	TGTGCCAGCAGTTTAACCGGGGGTCGCGGGCTTCGAGAGACCCAGTACTTC
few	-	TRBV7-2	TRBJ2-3	CASSLEGDSTDTQYF	TGTGCCAGCAGCTTAGAGGGGGACAGCACAGATACGCAGTATTTT
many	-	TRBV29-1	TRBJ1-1	CSGWVRGNTEAFF	TGCAGCGGATGGGTTCGTGGAAACACTGAAGCTTTCTTT
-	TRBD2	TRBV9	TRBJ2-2	CASSVTSGSGTGELFF	TGTGCCAGCAGCGTTACTAGCGGGAGCGGCACCGGGGAGCTGTTTTTT
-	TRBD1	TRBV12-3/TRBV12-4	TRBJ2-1	CASNAGTGVYNEQFF	TGTGCCAGCAACGCCGGGACAGGGGTCTACAATGAGCAGTTCTTC
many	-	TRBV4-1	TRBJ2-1	CASSQEPWDGYNEQFF	TGCGCCAGCAGCCAAGAGCCGTGGGACGGGTACAATGAGCAGTTCTTC
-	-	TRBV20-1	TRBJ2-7	CSARHLITYEQYF	TGCAGTGCTAGGCACTTAATCACCTACGAGCAGTACTTC
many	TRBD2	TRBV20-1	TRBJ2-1	CSGEGGHDEQFF	TGCAGTGGCGAGGGAGGGCACGATGAGCAGTTCTTC
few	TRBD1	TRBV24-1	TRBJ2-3	CATSDPTGQGTDTQYF	TGTGCCACCAGTGACCCGACGGGACAGGGGACAGATACGCAGTATTTT
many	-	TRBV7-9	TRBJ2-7	CASSSQGYEQYF	TGTGCCAGCAGTTCACAGGGCTACGAGCAGTACTTC
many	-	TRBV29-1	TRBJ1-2	CSVAALGADGYTF	TGCAGCGTTGCCGCTCTGGGGGCGGATGGCTACACCTTC
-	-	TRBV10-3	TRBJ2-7	CAISESEAGYAYEQYF	TGTGCCATCAGTGAGTCGGAGGCGGGGTACGCCTACGAGCAGTACTTC
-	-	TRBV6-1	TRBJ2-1	CASRLWHLQFF	TGTGCCAGCCGTCTCTGGCACCTACAGTTCTTC
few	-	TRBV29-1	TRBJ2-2	CSVRAPSGELFF	TGCAGCGTCCGGGCCCCGTCAGGGGAGCTGTTTTTT
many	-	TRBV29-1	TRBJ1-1	CSVEIRGRLTEAFF	TGCAGCGTTGAAATCAGGGGCCGCCTGACTGAAGCTTTCTTT
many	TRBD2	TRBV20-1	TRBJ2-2	CSARASSGSRGELFF	TGCAGTGCTAGAGCCTCTAGCGGGAGCCGCGGGGAGCTGTTTTTT
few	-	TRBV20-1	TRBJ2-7	CSARDLQGYEQYF	TGCAGTGCTAGAGATCTACAGGGCTACGAGCAGTACTTC
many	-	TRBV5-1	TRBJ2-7	CASSLEVGVGEQYF	TGCGCCAGCAGCTTGGAAGTAGGGGTGGGCGAGCAGTACTTC
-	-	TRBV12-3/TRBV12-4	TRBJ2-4	CASSTQANPGMGKNIQYF	TGTGCCAGCAGCACGCAGGCCAACCCTGGAATGGGCAAAAACATTCAGTACTTC
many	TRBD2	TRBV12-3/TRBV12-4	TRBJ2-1	CASSRTSGIGNEQFF	TGTGCCAGCAGTCGGACTAGCGGGATTGGCAATGAGCAGTTCTTC
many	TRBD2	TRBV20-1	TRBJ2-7	CSARGREGLPYEQYF	TGCAGTGCTAGGGGTCGGGAGGGCCTCCCTTACGAGCAGTACTTC
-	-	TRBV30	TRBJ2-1	CASPGTVNNEQFF	TGTGCCTCCCCCGGGACTGTCAACAATGAGCAGTTCTTC
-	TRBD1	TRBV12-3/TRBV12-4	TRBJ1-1	CASTPQGAGEAFF	TGTGCCAGCACTCCCCAGGGGGCTGGTGAAGCTTTCTTT
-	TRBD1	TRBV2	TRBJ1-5	CASRGTGDQPQHF	TGTGCCAGCAGGGGGACAGGGGATCAGCCCCAGCATTTT
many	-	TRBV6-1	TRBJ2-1	CASSQGRAFYNEQFF	TGTGCCAGCAGTCAAGGACGAGCCTTCTACAATGAGCAGTTCTTC
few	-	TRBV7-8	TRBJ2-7	CASSWRDRTPYEQYF	TGTGCCAGCAGCTGGCGGGACAGAACCCCCTACGAGCAGTACTTC
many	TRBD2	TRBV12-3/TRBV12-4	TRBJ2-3	CASSWTSVTTDTQYF	TGTGCCAGCAGTTGGACTAGCGTAACCACAGATACGCAGTATTTT
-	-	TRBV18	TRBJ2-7	CASSPGGREGYEQYF	TGTGCCAGCTCACCAGGGGGGCGCGAGGGCTACGAGCAGTACTTC
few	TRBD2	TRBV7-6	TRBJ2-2	CASRQVEASGSVKANTGELFF	TGTGCTAGCAGGCAGGTCGAGGCTAGCGGGAGTGTTAAGGCGAACACCGGGGAGCTGTTTTTT
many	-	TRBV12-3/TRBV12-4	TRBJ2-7	CASSLSEDQQYF	TGTGCCAGCAGTTTATCTGAGGATCAGCAGTACTTC